The present entry profiles one T cell receptor (beta chain) with its context. These data come from a study of blood T cell repertoires in COVID-19. Those who participated ranged in age from roughly 18 to 90 years and resided in some 24 US areas. Categorization into cohorts depended on clinical history that participants reported. Participants in the exposed group had met a COVID-19 case in the 2 weeks before joining the study. Libraries were prepared by immunoSEQ multiplex PCR; TCRdb keeps only in-frame clonotypes and omits some of them. This table holds approximately 270,000 clones, roughly 90% found once. This CDR3 contains 18 residues. Trimming left V 5 bases short and J 4 bases short, with 23 bases between. Germline V gene sequence: CDR1 KGHDR, CDR2 SFDVKD.

The sample was PBMCs or T cells enriched from blood (not recorded which). The rearrangement links TRBV24-1 to TRBJ2-1, with D perhaps TRBD2 (5 bases). The sequence was collected from a man between 35 and 55 years old who had been exposed to COVID-19. CDR3 sequence reads: CATSARMAQRRGYNEQFF. The CDR3 nucleotides are TGTGCCACCAGTGCCCGGATGGCGCAGCGGCGTGGGTACAATGAGCAGTTCTTC.